In this sample, the clone carrying this T cell receptor beta chain turned up many times. Patients showing uncontrolled infection, other autoimmune disease, pregnancy or lactation were ineligible. These data belong to a study of T cells in Graves' hyperthyroidism and ophthalmopathy. RNA transcripts were the template for amplifying TCR beta CDR3 regions. With the HTBI primer set, the TCR CDR3 went through a first round of RT-PCR. TCRdb fed the multiplex PCR reads into MiXCR, producing one record per CDR3 protein. This table holds hundreds of thousands of distinct CDR3 sequences, about 20% found once. The receptor's source is a man aged 40-49 years with Graves' ophthalmopathy. The sample comprised blood.

The CDR3 region is CASSLADNTGELFF. The CDR3 coding sequence is TGTGCCAGCAGCTTGGCGGATAACACCGGGGAGCTGTTTTTT. The chain is built from TRBV7-9 and TRBJ2-2; D gene unclear. The V gene's germline CDR1 is SEHNR and CDR2 FQNEAQ (reference sequence). CDR3 length: 14 residues. The V and J ends lost 3 bases and 2 bases respectively, with 7 bases between them.